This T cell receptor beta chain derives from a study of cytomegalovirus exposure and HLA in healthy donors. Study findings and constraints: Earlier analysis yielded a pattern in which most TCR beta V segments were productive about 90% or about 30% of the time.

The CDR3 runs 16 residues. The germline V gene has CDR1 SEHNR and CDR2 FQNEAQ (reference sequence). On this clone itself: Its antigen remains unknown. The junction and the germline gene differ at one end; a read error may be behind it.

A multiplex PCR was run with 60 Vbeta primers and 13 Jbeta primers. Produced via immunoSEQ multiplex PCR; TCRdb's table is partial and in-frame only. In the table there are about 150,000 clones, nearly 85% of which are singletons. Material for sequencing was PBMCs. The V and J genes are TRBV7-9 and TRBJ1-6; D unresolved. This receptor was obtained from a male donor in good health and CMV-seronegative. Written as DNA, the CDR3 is TGTTCCAGCAGCCCACTAGGACTCCCAAAAGTTTCACCCCTCCACTTT. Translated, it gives CSSSPLGLPKVSPLHF.